This T cell receptor beta chain was profiled in a study of blood T cell repertoires in COVID-19. This CDR3 has 14 residues. Germline V gene data show CDR1 as KGHSH and CDR2 as LQKENI. Trimming stripped 3 bases from V and 1 base from J, with 9 bases between. This table comes from immunoSEQ multiplex PCR, and its TCRdb copy is limited to in-frame clones, with some not included. This sample has around 82,000 clones, with around 89% found just once. The TCR was taken from a man between 70 and 80 years old with active or convalescent COVID-19. V usage is TRBV18 and J usage is TRBJ1-1; D perhaps matches TRBD1 (6 bases). The sample taken for sequencing was peripheral blood. CDR3: CASSPGQPNTEAFF. CDR3 nucleotides: TGTGCCAGCTCACCTGGACAGCCGAACACTGAAGCTTTCTTT.